One and the same sample provided the 9 T cell receptor beta chains below, sequenced in a study of T cell repertoires in cytomegalovirus infection. TCRdb re-derived calls from the reads in MiXCR, one entry per CDR3 protein. There are around 100,000 distinct CDR3 sequences in the sample; roughly a tenth occur only once, and roughly 31% lies in the top ten. No antigen is known for these receptors. Sequenced sample: PBMCs, sequenced either directly or after in vitro stimulation (not recorded which). These receptors were collected from a human donor in good health (CMV status not recorded). Some clones in this sample may be carry-over from other donors' samples.

This rearrangement joins TRBV2 to TRBJ2-2; D is undetermined. V lost 4 bases to trimming and J lost 4 bases, with 10 bases between them. The CDR3 has 14 residues. From germline, CDR1 is SNHLY and CDR2 FYNNEI. CDR3 protein: CASSVASSTGELFF. The CDR3 DNA sequence: TGTGCCAGCAGTGTTGCCAGTAGCACCGGGGAGCTGTTTTTT.

This clonotype was recorded at least ten times. The chain combines TRBV12-3 or TRBV12-4 with TRBJ1-3, with D possibly TRBD1 on 6 matching bases. Trimming removed 6 bases from V and 0 bases from J, with 15 bases in between. There are 16 residues in the CDR3. DNA for the CDR3: TGTGCCAGCAGCCGAGGGGGTTCCTTCTCTGGAAACACCATATATTTT. It translates to CASSRGGSFSGNTIYF.

Ten or more counts support this clonotype. As DNA, the CDR3 is TGTGCCAGCAGTAAGGGACCCAACCAAGAGACCCAGTACTTC. Residues: CASSKGPNQETQYF. The chain uses TRBV2 and TRBJ2-5; D could derive from TRBD1 or TRBD2 (5 bases each). V lost 5 bases to trimming and J lost 0 bases, with 10 bases between them. Germline CDR1 SNHLY, CDR2 FYNNEI. The CDR3 contains 14 residues.

V gene TRBV7-2 combines with J gene TRBJ2-7, with 10 bases identical to TRBD2. The CDR3 sequence is 15 residues long. The V segment lost 3 bases and the J segment 3 bases; nucleotides outside the gene matches: 5. Germline V gives CDR1 SGHTA, CDR2 FQGNSA. The CDR3 bases are TGTGCCAGCAGCTTTAGTGCTAGCGGGAGCTACGAGCAGTACTTC. Protein sequence: CASSFSASGSYEQYF.

This clonotype appeared many times. The chain links TRBV6-2 or TRBV6-3 to TRBJ2-1, with D perhaps TRBD1 or TRBD2 (5 bases each). From germline, CDR1 is MNHEY and CDR2 SVGEGT. Trimming took 4 bases from V and 5 from J, leaving 18 bases between them. The CDR3 spans 16 residues. The CDR3 nucleotides read TGTGCCAGCAGTTCCCTTTATGGGACGCTGCACAATGAGCAGTTCTTC. It codes for CASSSLYGTLHNEQFF.

Ten or more counts support this clonotype. The chain recombines TRBV25-1 with TRBJ2-5, with TRBD2 matching 9 bases. Trimming took 5 bases from V and 1 from J; bases not matched to a gene: 8. Germline CDR1 reads MGHDK; CDR2 reads SYGVNS. The length of the CDR3 is 16 residues. This chain's CDR3 is CASSIGRGGVQETQYF. DNA of the CDR3: TGTGCCAGCAGTATAGGGCGGGGGGGCGTCCAAGAGACCCAGTACTTC.

This clonotype has at least ten counts. V gene TRBV4-3 combines with J gene TRBJ2-3; a possible D gene is TRBD2 (6 bases). The CDR3 runs 17 residues. V lost 4 bases and J 5 bases, leaving 22 bases between the germline ends. CDR1 and CDR2 from the germline V gene are LGHNA and YSLEER. CDR3 in amino acids: CASSRILPGEGKDTQYF. The DNA of the CDR3 is TGCGCCAGCAGCCGGATCTTACCGGGAGAGGGGAAAGATACGCAGTATTTT.

Details on this clonotype: Just one base apart from a much larger clone, this may be a read error. The rearrangement links TRBV28 to TRBJ1-5, with unresolved D. The germline V and J ends were trimmed by 7 bases and 6 bases, with 19 bases remaining between them. Germline V CDR1 and CDR2: MDHEN, SYDVKM. The CDR3 has 15 amino acids. The CDR3 protein is CASNYVTESFQPQHF. CDR3 nucleotides: TGTGCCAGCAATTACGTGACGGAAAGCTTTCAGCCCCAGCATTTT.

The chain has TRBV14 and TRBJ1-3; 7 positions match TRBD1. Trimming cost V 0 bases and J 4 bases; bases outside gene matches: 3. Germline values: CDR1 SGHDN, CDR2 FVKESK. This CDR3 is 15 amino acids long. The CDR3 coding sequence is TGTGCCAGCAGCCAAGATCCAGGGGGGGGAAACACCATATATTTT. Translated, it gives CASSQDPGGGNTIYF.